These 18 T cell receptor beta chains were sequenced from one sample in a study of blood T cell repertoires in COVID-19. TCRdb's table, derived via immunoSEQ multiplex PCR, lists solely in-frame clones and lacks some. Seen here are approximately 45,000 clones, 65% to 90% observed once, and the top ten hold 2.5% to 3.5%. Material: peripheral blood. Receptors originate from a woman older than 75 with acute or convalescent COVID-19.

The chain uses TRBV5-6 and TRBJ2-5, with D maybe TRBD1 (5 bases). Germline V lookup: CDR1 SGHDT, CDR2 YYEEEE. With 2 bases removed from V and 2 bases from J, the gap between germline ends came to 10 bases. The CDR3 has 14 residues. The DNA for the CDR3 is TGTGCCAGCAGCTTTAGGCAGGGACAAGAGACCCAGTACTTC. As protein: CASSFRQGQETQYF.

This clone was counted a single time. This chain links TRBV10-3 with TRBJ1-2; D uncertain. The CDR3 runs 12 residues. Trimming stripped 8 bases from V and 8 bases from J, with 15 bases between. Germline V CDR1 and CDR2: ENHRY, SYGVKD. CDR3 sequence (DNA): TGTGCCATCCATTGGGAGGGAGGAGGCTACACCTTC. Translated, it gives CAIHWEGGGYTF.

This clone was detected once. This sequence joins TRBV6-6 and TRBJ2-2; unclear D gene. The CDR3 consists of 13 residues. Trimming removed 6 bases at V and 0 bases at J, with 5 bases between. Germline CDR1 MNHNY, CDR2 SVGAGI (reference sequence). CDR3 in amino acids: CASSSSNTGELFF. In DNA form, the CDR3 reads TGTGCCAGCAGCTCGTCGAACACCGGGGAGCTGTTTTTT.

This clone was detected only a few times. The chain recombines TRBV3-1 (or the pseudogene TRBV3-2) with TRBJ2-1; D might be TRBD2 (6 bases). CDR3 length: 12 residues. The germline V gene encodes CDR1 LGHDT and CDR2 YNNKEL (reference sequence). The V end lost 3 bases, the J end lost 12 bases, and 12 bases lay between the germline ends. The chain's CDR3 is CASSQGLGGQFF. CDR3 sequence (DNA): TGTGCCAGCAGCCAGGGTTTGGGGGGGCAGTTCTTC.

V and J are TRBV2 and TRBJ2-3; 8 bases agree with TRBD2. Trimming cost V 6 bases and J 8 bases; bases outside gene matches: 13. The CDR3 runs 15 residues. Germline V lookup: CDR1 SNHLY, CDR2 FYNNEI. The CDR3 DNA follows: TGTGCCAGCAGGGACAGCGGGGGCCGCCGGGGTACGCAGTATTTT. Protein product: CASRDSGGRRGTQYF.

The rearrangement joins TRBV2 to TRBJ1-2, with D tentatively TRBD1 (6 bases). The CDR3 consists of 14 residues. The V gene's germline CDR1 is SNHLY and CDR2 FYNNEI. Deletions cut 4 bases from V and 8 bases from J, with 17 bases between. This CDR3 reads CASSGRTEVQGYTF. CDR3 coding DNA: TGTGCCAGCAGTGGCCGGACAGAGGTTCAGGGCTACACCTTC.

CDR3 sequence (DNA): TGTGCCAGCAGCCAAGTCCTGACAGGGGGGATGGGTGGCTACACCTTC. Translated: CASSQVLTGGMGGYTF. The genes are TRBV3-1 (or the pseudogene TRBV3-2) and TRBJ1-2, with TRBD1 matching over 9 bases. The germline V gene encodes CDR1 LGHDT and CDR2 YNNKEL (reference sequence). The ends lost 1 base at V and 7 bases at J; junction bases unmatched: 10. This CDR3 has 16 amino acids.

The chain links TRBV21-1 to TRBJ1-2. TRBV21-1 has pseudogene status. This CDR3 region has 14 residues. The chain's CDR3 is CASIKGGQGYGYTF. The DNA of the CDR3 is TGTGCCAGCATCAAGGGGGGGCAAGGCTATGGCTACACCTTC.

V gene TRBV2 combines with J gene TRBJ1-2, with 8 positions matching TRBD1. In germline, CDR1 is SNHLY, CDR2 FYNNEI. Germline trimming cut 6 bases from V and 2 bases from J; bases unmatched to any gene: 8. The length of the CDR3 is 15 residues. The CDR3 coding sequence is TGTGCCAGCAGGGAAACTAGACAGGGGAACTATGGCTACACCTTC. It is translated as CASRETRQGNYGYTF.

This clone was counted between two and nine times. The chain combines TRBV7-2 with TRBJ2-2; D unclear. The CDR3 covers 16 residues. Germline lookup yields CDR1 SGHTA and CDR2 FQGNSA. V was shortened by 0 bases and J by 2 bases, with 10 bases between the two germline ends. CDR3 bases: TGTGCCAGCAGCTTAGCGCTGGCGGTAAACACCGGGGAGCTGTTTTTT. Residues: CASSLALAVNTGELFF. The full variable domain, rest sourced from reference TRBV7-2 and TRBJ2-2, is GAGVSQSPSNKVTEKGKDVELRCDPISGHTALYWYRQSLGQGLEFLIYFQGNSAPDKSGLPSDRFSAERTGGSVSTLTIQRTQQEDSAVYLCASSLALAVNTGELFFGEGSRLTVL.

This chain uses TRBV19 with TRBJ2-2; 16 nucleotides align to TRBD2. This CDR3 is built from 17 residues. V gave up 10 bases and J gave up 4 bases; unmatched junction bases: 9. In germline, CDR1 is LNHDA, CDR2 SQIVND (reference sequence). CDR3 DNA: TGTGCCACCGCGGGACTAGCGGGGGGGCTGGGCACCGGGGAGCTGTTTTTT. This encodes CATAGLAGGLGTGELFF.

The chain links TRBV4-2 to TRBJ2-7; TRBD2 matches 8 bases. Trimming at V came to 3 bases and at J to 2 bases, leaving 6 bases not matched to a gene. CDR1 LGHNA and CDR2 YNFKEQ come from the germline V gene. The length of the CDR3 is 15 residues. CDR3 loop: CASSQVGGGTYEQYF. Written as DNA, the CDR3 is TGTGCCAGCAGCCAGGTCGGGGGGGGCACCTACGAGCAGTACTTC.

This chain links TRBV3-1 (or the pseudogene TRBV3-2) with TRBJ1-5, with D uncertain. Trimming removed 1 base at V and 0 bases at J, with 7 bases between. The CDR3 is 15 amino acids. Germline lookup yields CDR1 LGHDT and CDR2 YNNKEL (reference sequence). CDR3 sequence: CASSQVPNSNQPQHF. The CDR3 bases are TGTGCCAGCAGCCAAGTCCCAAATAGCAATCAGCCCCAGCATTTT.

The chain links TRBV4-2 to TRBJ2-3; TRBD2 aligns across 8 bases. Germline CDR1 and CDR2: LGHNA and YNFKEQ. The CDR3 totals 16 residues. J lost 1 base, V lost 0 bases, and 3 bases had no gene match. This CDR3 is CASSQELAERTDTQYF. The CDR3 nucleotides read TGTGCCAGCAGCCAAGAACTAGCGGAGCGCACAGATACGCAGTATTTT.

The chain employs TRBV18 and TRBJ1-2; maybe TRBD1 (5 bases). The V gene's germline CDR1 is KGHSH and CDR2 LQKENI. V dropped 0 bases and J dropped 5 bases, with 16 bases sitting between them. The CDR3 consists of 16 residues. CDR3 coding DNA: TGTGCCAGCTCACCACCGAATAGGGGCCCAGGGTATGGCTACACCTTC. This translates into CASSPPNRGPGYGYTF. Full variable domain (missing parts from reference TRBV18 and TRBJ1-2): NAGVMQNPRHLVRRRGQEARLRCSPMKGHSHVYWYRQLPEEGLKFMVYLQKENIIDESGMPKERFSAEFPKEGPSILRIQQVVRGDSAAYFCASSPPNRGPGYGYTFGSGTRLTVV.

The chain combines TRBV3-1 (or the pseudogene TRBV3-2) with TRBJ2-2, with TRBD1 as a possible D gene (6 bases). The ends were cut back, 2 bases at V and 6 bases at J, with 10 bases in the middle. Germline V gene data show CDR1 as LGHDT and CDR2 as YNNKEL (reference sequence). This CDR3 is built from 14 residues. The DNA of the CDR3 is TGTGCCAGCAGCCAAAACACAGGGCCCGGGGAGCTGTTTTTT. It specifies CASSQNTGPGELFF.

This chain uses TRBV15 with TRBJ1-5; D is undetermined. V shed 3 bases and J shed 1 base, with 10 bases lying between them. CDR1 and CDR2 (germline): LNHNV, YYDKDF (reference sequence). The CDR3 sequence is 15 residues long. The CDR3 is CATSRYWASNQPQHF. The CDR3 nucleotides are TGTGCCACCAGCAGGTACTGGGCCAGCAATCAGCCCCAGCATTTT.

V is TRBV19 and J is TRBJ2-3; 7 bases fit TRBD2. Germline CDR1 and CDR2: LNHDA and SQIVND (reference sequence). The CDR3 sequence is 15 residues long. V shed 3 bases and J 0 bases; nucleotides not matched to a gene: 3. Written as DNA, the CDR3 is TGTGCCAGTAGTATCGGGGGGTCTAGCACAGATACGCAGTATTTT. Protein sequence: CASSIGGSSTDTQYF.